Detailed here is one T cell receptor (beta chain). These data are taken from a study of neoadjuvant anti-PD-1 for oral cavity cancer. Most PBMC samples had 480 ng input DNA in six replicates. Measured with immunoSEQ multiplex PCR; TCRdb has only the in-frame clones, and not every one. This sample carries 80,000 to 95,000 clones, around 80% of them seen once, and the ten largest clones take roughly 3%. Germline values: CDR1 SNHLY, CDR2 FYNNEI. Trimming removed 7 bases from V and 1 base from J; junction bases left unmatched: 4. The CDR3 is 15 amino acids. The TCR originated in a person aged 35-80 years with oral cavity squamous cell carcinoma. Sequencing used PBMCs, obtained before nivolumab (anti-PD-1) treatment. The chain has TRBV2 and TRBJ2-3, with 11 nucleotides matching TRBD2. This chain's CDR3 is CASTKLAGGTDTQYF. The CDR3, as DNA: TGTGCCAGCACTAAACTAGCGGGAGGCACAGATACGCAGTATTTT.